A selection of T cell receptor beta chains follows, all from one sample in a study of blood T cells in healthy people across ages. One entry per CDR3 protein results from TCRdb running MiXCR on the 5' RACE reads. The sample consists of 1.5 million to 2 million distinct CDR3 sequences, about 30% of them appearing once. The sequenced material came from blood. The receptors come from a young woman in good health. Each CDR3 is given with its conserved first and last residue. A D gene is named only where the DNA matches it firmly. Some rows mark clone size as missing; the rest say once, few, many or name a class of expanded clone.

CATSVPGSNEQFF	.	TRBV24-1	.	.	TRBJ2-1
CASSGFLNEQFF	TGTGCCAGCAGCGGATTTCTCAATGAGCAGTTCTTC	TRBV6-2/TRBV6-3	.	.	TRBJ2-1
CASSLVRGEKYF	TGTGCCAGCAGCTTAGTACGCGGGGAAAAGTACTTC	TRBV7-2	.	.	TRBJ2-7
CASSQEGGSQAYEQYF	TGCGCCAGCAGCCAAGAGGGGGGCAGCCAAGCCTACGAGCAGTACTTC	TRBV4-1	.	few	TRBJ2-7
CASSLGGGATGELFF	TGTGCCAGCAGCTTAGGCGGGGGGGCGACCGGGGAGCTGTTTTTT	TRBV7-2	TRBD2	.	TRBJ2-2
CASSPYDEQYF	TGTGCCAGCAGCCCGTATGACGAGCAGTACTTC	TRBV7-9	.	.	TRBJ2-7
CASSLALRDYEQYF	TGCGCCAGCAGCTTGGCCTTGAGGGACTACGAGCAGTACTTC	TRBV5-1	.	.	TRBJ2-7
CASRDRGDGYTF	TGTGCCAGCAGGGACAGGGGGGATGGCTACACCTTC	TRBV12-3/TRBV12-4	TRBD1	many	TRBJ1-2
CASSIRTSTDTQYF	TGTGCCAGCAGCATCAGAACCAGCACAGATACGCAGTATTTT	TRBV7-2	.	.	TRBJ2-3
CASINYNEQFF	TGTGCCAGCATCAACTACAATGAGCAGTTCTTC	TRBV28	.	.	TRBJ2-1
CASIEQRGGQFF	TGTGCCAGCATAGAACAGCGGGGTGGGCAGTTCTTC	TRBV2	TRBD2	.	TRBJ2-1
CSTSGPRYNEQFF	TGCAGTACGAGCGGCCCCCGCTACAATGAGCAGTTCTTC	TRBV20-1	.	many	TRBJ2-1
CASSLDSPREQFF	TGTGCCAGCAGCTTGGATTCCCCACGGGAGCAGTTCTTC	TRBV11-3	.	.	TRBJ2-1
CASSDSTSLSYEQYF	TGTGCCAGCAGTGACTCCACAAGTCTGTCCTACGAGCAGTACTTC	TRBV25-1	.	few	TRBJ2-7
CASSPETTLAGELFF	TGCGCCAGCAGCCCGGAGACAACTCTGGCCGGGGAGCTGTTTTTT	TRBV4-1	.	.	TRBJ2-2
CASGPLAYPGASNEQFF	TGTGCCAGCGGCCCCCTAGCCTACCCGGGAGCCTCCAATGAGCAGTTCTTC	TRBV7-3	.	few	TRBJ2-1